A selection of T cell receptor beta chains follows, all from one sample in a study of Tregs in tolerant kidney transplant recipients. The method was immunoSEQ multiplex PCR; TCRdb's version includes in-frame clones alone and lacks a portion of them. The table has 75,000 to 95,000 clones, around 94% seen once. The sample taken for sequencing was CD8+ T cells from blood. All receptors come from a human donor in good health. CDR3s include the opening cysteine and the closing phenylalanine or tryptophan. D genes are given only for firm matches. A row's size may be missing; if present it is once, few, many or a size class.

J: TRBJ2-4; V: TRBV6-5; size: few; D: .; DNA: TGTGCCAGCAGTCCTACAGGGCTCGGGAACATTCAGTACTTC; CDR3: CASSPTGLGNIQYF
J: TRBJ2-2; V: TRBV5-5; size: .; D: TRBD1; DNA: TGTGCCAGCCAAACAGGGGGCGGCACCGGGGAGCTGTTTTTT; CDR3: CASQTGGGTGELFF
J: TRBJ2-7; V: TRBV10-3; size: .; D: TRBD1; DNA: TGTGCCATCAGTGAGACAGGGGCCGAGCAGTACTTC; CDR3: CAISETGAEQYF
J: TRBJ2-1; V: TRBV6-5; size: .; D: .; DNA: TGTGCCAGCAGTTACCTTGAGCGAAGTGAGCAGTTCTTC; CDR3: CASSYLERSEQFF
J: TRBJ2-1; V: TRBV25-1; size: .; D: TRBD1; DNA: TGTGCCAGCAGTAAGACAGGGGGACATGTAGAGTACAATGAGCAGTTCTTC; CDR3: CASSKTGGHVEYNEQFF
J: TRBJ2-7; V: TRBV27; size: .; D: .; DNA: TGTGCCAGCAGTTTAATCGGGACAATCTACGAGCAGTACTTC; CDR3: CASSLIGTIYEQYF
J: TRBJ2-2; V: TRBV7-9; size: .; D: .; DNA: TGTGCCAGCAGCCAGAGGGACCGAGCGAACACCGGGGAGCTGTTTTTT; CDR3: CASSQRDRANTGELFF
J: TRBJ1-4; V: TRBV6-1; size: .; D: .; DNA: TGTGCCAGCAGTGAAGGGCGCAGGGCTGAAAAACTGTTTTTT; CDR3: CASSEGRRAEKLFF
J: TRBJ2-7; V: TRBV9; size: .; D: .; DNA: TGTGCCAGCAGCGACCGCCCCGTCTCCTACGAGCAGTACTTC; CDR3: CASSDRPVSYEQYF
J: TRBJ2-2; V: TRBV7-6; size: .; D: TRBD2; DNA: TGTGCCAGCAGCTCCGACGGACTAGCGGGGTTGACCGGGGAGCTGTTTTTT; CDR3: CASSSDGLAGLTGELFF
J: TRBJ2-7; V: TRBV7-9; size: .; D: .; DNA: TGTGCCAGCAGCTCCGAGAGGGGTGGCGAGCAGTACTTC; CDR3: CASSSERGGEQYF
J: TRBJ1-3; V: TRBV29-1; size: .; D: TRBD1; DNA: TGCAGCGTCCCAGGGGGTGGAAACACCATATATTTT; CDR3: CSVPGGGNTIYF
J: TRBJ1-3; V: TRBV9; size: .; D: .; DNA: TGTGCCAGCAGCGTAACAGGGTCCCCTGGAAACACCATATATTTT; CDR3: CASSVTGSPGNTIYF
J: TRBJ2-3; V: TRBV7-6; size: .; D: .; DNA: TGTGCCAGCAGCCTCTCTAGCTTCCCAGGCACAGATACGCAGTATTTT; CDR3: CASSLSSFPGTDTQYF
J: TRBJ2-4; V: TRBV6-6; size: .; D: .; DNA: TGTGCCAGCAGTTATGTGACCGTGGAAGCCAAAAACATTCAGTACTTC; CDR3: CASSYVTVEAKNIQYF
J: TRBJ1-1; V: TRBV10-1; size: .; D: .; DNA: TGCGCCAGCAGTGAGTCGAGGACAGTGAACACTGAAGCTTTCTTT; CDR3: CASSESRTVNTEAFF
J: TRBJ2-5; V: TRBV6-5; size: .; D: .; DNA: TGTGCCAGCACCTCCGACAAGCAAGAGACCCAGTACTTC; CDR3: CASTSDKQETQYF
J: TRBJ1-6; V: TRBV5-6; size: .; D: .; DNA: TGTGCCAGCAGCTTTTTGGACATCTCCTATAATTCACCCCTCCACTTT; CDR3: CASSFLDISYNSPLHF
J: TRBJ2-3; V: TRBV7-9; size: .; D: .; DNA: TGTGCCAGCAGTCACGTCCTAGCCAGCACAGATACGCAGTATTTT; CDR3: CASSHVLASTDTQYF
J: TRBJ2-7; V: TRBV6-5; size: .; D: .; DNA: TGTGCCAGCAGTCCCTCAGACACTTCTCCCTACGAGCAGTACTTC; CDR3: CASSPSDTSPYEQYF
J: TRBJ2-7; V: TRBV18; size: .; D: .; DNA: TGTGCCAGCTCACCCCGGGACGGTTACGAGCAGTACTTC; CDR3: CASSPRDGYEQYF
J: TRBJ2-2; V: TRBV7-9; size: once; D: .; DNA: TGTGCCAGCAGCTTAGAGGGATGGATGTCCGGGGAGCTGTTTTTT; CDR3: CASSLEGWMSGELFF
J: TRBJ2-2; V: TRBV6-5; size: .; D: TRBD1; DNA: TGTGCCAGCGGACGGGACAGCACCGGGGAGCTGTTTTTT; CDR3: CASGRDSTGELFF
J: TRBJ2-3; V: TRBV15; size: many; D: .; DNA: TGTGCCACCAGCAGAGAAGGGAACTCTCTTGCAGATACGCAGTATTTT; CDR3: CATSREGNSLADTQYF
J: TRBJ2-3; V: TRBV19; size: .; D: TRBD2; DNA: TGTGCCAGTAGTATTCCCTCACTAGCGGAGGCGACAGATACGCAGTATTTT; CDR3: CASSIPSLAEATDTQYF